Following are 20 T cell receptor beta chains from one sample sequenced in a study of blood T cell repertoires in COVID-19. TCRdb keeps only in-frame clones here, not all; method: immunoSEQ multiplex PCR. The sample records some 120,000 clones, 70% to 90% being singletons. Sequencing was carried out using peripheral blood. These receptors all stem from a human donor in a cohort sampled during active COVID-19.

A single count supports this clone. The chain has TRBV5-1 and TRBJ2-1, with no clear D. With 5 bases removed from V and 5 bases from J, the gap between germline ends came to 17 bases. The CDR3 runs 15 residues. The germline V gene has CDR1 SGHRS and CDR2 YFSETQ. Here the CDR3 DNA reads TGCGCCAGCAGTCGAGACTTAAGCTTTGACAATGAGCAGTTCTTC. It codes for CASSRDLSFDNEQFF.

This sequence joins TRBV9 and TRBJ2-1; D ambiguous. Between the trimmed V and J ends, which lost 1 base and 9 bases, there was a span of 20 bases. This CDR3 region has 16 residues. Germline V CDR1 and CDR2: SGDLS, YYNGEE. CDR3 coding DNA: TGTGCCAGCAGCGTAAACTCCAGGCCCAGCTATGGTGAGCAGTTCTTC. This sequence encodes CASSVNSRPSYGEQFF.

The chain links TRBV7-4 to TRBJ1-6; TRBD1 aligns across 8 bases. Germline-derived CDR1 and CDR2 are SGHVT and SQSDAQ. V trimming: 5 bases; J trimming: 5 bases; junction bases outside the gene matches: 8. CDR3 length equals 16 residues. The CDR3, as DNA: TGTGCCAGCAGCGTAGACAGGGGAGGTGATAATTCACCCCTCCACTTT. It codes for CASSVDRGGDNSPLHF.

This clone was seen many times. The rearrangement joins TRBV7-9 to TRBJ1-1, with a tentative D call TRBD1 (6 bases). Germline loops: CDR1 SEHNR, CDR2 FQNEAQ (reference sequence). V lost 5 bases to trimming and J lost 8 bases, with 9 bases between them. This CDR3 comprises 11 residues. CDR3 nucleotide sequence: TGTGCCAGCAGCGTCGACAGGGAAGCTTTCTTT. It yields the protein CASSVDREAFF. The complete variable domain, with remaining parts taken from reference TRBV7-9 and TRBJ1-1, reads DTGVSQNPRHKITKRGQNVTFRCDPISEHNRLYWYRQTLGQGPEFLTYFQNEAQLEKSRLLSDRFSAERPKGSFSTLEIQRTEQGDSAMYLCASSVDREAFFGQGTRLTVV.

A few counts support this clone. The gene calls are TRBV7-9 and TRBJ2-1; a possible D gene is TRBD2 (6 bases). The CDR3 has 15 residues. From germline, CDR1 is SEHNR and CDR2 FQNEAQ (reference sequence). The germline V and J ends were trimmed by 4 bases and 4 bases, with 14 bases remaining between them. The CDR3 loop reads CASSSSGGSYNEQFF. Written as DNA, the CDR3 is TGTGCCAGCAGCTCATCCGGGGGATCATACAATGAGCAGTTCTTC.

The chain uses TRBV5-1 and TRBJ1-2; no clear D. The CDR3 is made up of 14 amino acids. Germline V gene sequence: CDR1 SGHRS, CDR2 YFSETQ. V was trimmed by 0 bases and J by 8 bases, leaving 14 bases between them. In DNA form, the CDR3 reads TGCGCCAGCAGCTTGGCCCTCCCGTCCTTAGGCTACACCTTC. Protein: CASSLALPSLGYTF.

About this clone: The germline gene is not matched at one end of the junction; a read error may be the cause. CDR3 nucleotide sequence: TGTGCCAGTAGTTTAGACAGGGGCGGCAATCAGCCCCAGCATTTT. Its translation is CASSLDRGGNQPQHF. The chain links TRBV19 to TRBJ1-5, with TRBD1 identical over 8 bases. The CDR3 contains 15 residues. Germline V gene sequence: CDR1 LNHDA, CDR2 SQIVND (reference sequence).

This clone was recorded once. This chain connects TRBV9 to TRBJ2-1, with TRBD2 identical over 9 bases. The CDR3 totals 17 residues. Germline CDR1 is SGDLS and CDR2 is YYNGEE. Trimming at V came to 2 bases and at J to 8 bases, leaving 14 bases not matched to a gene. The CDR3 DNA reads TGTGCCAGCAGCGTTTCGTTGGGGAAGCGGGGGGTCGATGAGCAGTTCTTC. As protein: CASSVSLGKRGVDEQFF.

Many counts were recorded for this clone. The chain carries TRBV19 and TRBJ2-7, with D perhaps TRBD1 (6 bases). V lost 6 bases to trimming and J lost 5 bases, with 20 bases between them. This CDR3 contains 15 residues. CDR1 is LNHDA, CDR2 SQIVND, per germline (reference sequence). The CDR3 sequence: CASSFFAGTKNEQYF. In DNA form, the CDR3 reads TGTGCCAGTAGCTTCTTTGCCGGGACAAAGAACGAGCAGTACTTC. The variable domain in full, with the rest retrieved from reference TRBV19 and TRBJ2-7, is DGGITQSPKYLFRKEGQNVTLSCEQNLNHDAMYWYRQDPGQGLRLIYYSQIVNDFQKGDIAEGYSVSREKKESFPLTVTSAQKNPTAFYLCASSFFAGTKNEQYFGPGTRLTVT.

Written as DNA, the CDR3 is TGTGCCAGCAGCCCGACAGGGAATCGGGGTGGCTACACCTTC. Encoded protein: CASSPTGNRGGYTF. V gene TRBV28 combines with J gene TRBJ1-2; 7 nucleotides line up with TRBD1. The V gene end was trimmed by 6 bases and the J gene end by 7 bases; junction bases not matched to a gene: 11. The CDR3 has 14 residues. CDR1 and CDR2 (germline): MDHEN, SYDVKM.

The genes are TRBV5-4 and TRBJ1-1; TRBD1 agrees at 9 bases. The CDR3 totals 15 residues. Per germline, CDR1 SGHNT and CDR2 YYREEE (reference sequence). Trimming at V came to 4 bases and at J to 4 bases, leaving 8 bases not matched to a gene. The CDR3 sequence: CASSDRTGGGTEAFF. The CDR3 DNA reads TGTGCCAGCAGCGACCGTACAGGGGGCGGCACTGAAGCTTTCTTT.

This rearrangement joins TRBV3-1 (or the pseudogene TRBV3-2) to TRBJ2-7; D remains unclear. Germline values: CDR1 LGHDT, CDR2 YNNKEL (reference sequence). The CDR3 has 14 residues. V was shortened by 4 bases and J by 2 bases, with 12 bases between the two germline ends. The CDR3 region is CASSPGATTYEQYF. As DNA, the CDR3 is TGTGCCAGCAGCCCTGGAGCCACCACCTACGAGCAGTACTTC.

The rearrangement links TRBV30 to TRBJ2-5; 7 bases agree with TRBD2. Losses at the gene ends were 1 base for V and 3 bases for J; bases not matched to a gene: 2. From germline, CDR1 is GTSNPN and CDR2 SVGIG (reference sequence). This CDR3 has 13 amino acids. This CDR3 is CAWSGLAEETQYF. CDR3 sequence (DNA): TGTGCCTGGAGTGGGCTAGCGGAAGAGACCCAGTACTTC.

The chain couples TRBV2 to TRBJ2-5; 7 bases align to TRBD2. Trimming removed 5 bases from V and 0 bases from J; junction bases left unmatched: 3. Germline loops: CDR1 SNHLY, CDR2 FYNNEI. This CDR3 is 14 amino acids long. CDR3 protein: CASSPGLNQETQYF. CDR3 coding DNA: TGTGCCAGCAGTCCGGGACTAAACCAAGAGACCCAGTACTTC.

This clone was detected only a few times. This chain connects TRBV4-2 to TRBJ2-3; TRBD2 agrees at 11 bases. This CDR3 contains 16 residues. Unmatched junction bases numbered 2, after V lost 1 base and J lost 2 bases. The germline V gene encodes CDR1 LGHNA and CDR2 YNFKEQ. CDR3 sequence: CASSQVAGGITDTQYF. The DNA of the CDR3 is TGTGCCAGCAGCCAAGTAGCGGGGGGGATCACAGATACGCAGTATTTT.

CDR3 region: CASWGDSRPNEQFF. The CDR3 coding sequence is TGTGCCAGCTGGGGCGATAGCAGGCCCAATGAGCAGTTCTTC. The V call is TRBV28, the J call TRBJ2-1, with D perhaps TRBD1 (5 bases). V lost 8 bases and J lost 6, with 17 bases in between. Per the germline V gene, CDR1 is MDHEN and CDR2 is SYDVKM. The CDR3 runs 14 residues. The full variable domain, completed using reference TRBV28 and TRBJ2-1, is DVKVTQSSRYLVKRTGEKVFLECVQDMDHENMFWYRQDPGLGLRLIYFSYDVKMKEKGDIPEGYSVSREKKERFSLILESASTNQTSMYLCASWGDSRPNEQFFGPGTRLTVL.

This sequence joins TRBV6-4 and TRBJ2-7; 9 bases line up with TRBD1. J lost 5 bases, V lost 5 bases, and 7 bases had no gene match. This CDR3 spans 14 amino acids. Looked up from germline, CDR1 is MRHNA and CDR2 is SNTAGT. CDR3 bases: TGTGCCAGCAGTCGGCGGGACAGGGTTAACGAGCAGTACTTC. Encoded protein: CASSRRDRVNEQYF.

The gene calls are TRBV6-5 and TRBJ2-7; weak D call: TRBD2 (5 bases). CDR1 and CDR2 from the germline V gene are MNHEY and SVGAGI. This CDR3 has 14 residues. The V end lost 0 bases, the J end lost 6 bases, and 12 bases lay between the germline ends. The CDR3 protein is CASSYSMSRGEQYF. As DNA, the CDR3 is TGTGCCAGCAGTTACTCGATGTCCCGGGGCGAGCAGTACTTC.

The chain recombines TRBV10-2 with TRBJ1-4, with a weak D call TRBD1 (5 bases). CDR1 is WSHSY and CDR2 is SAAADI in the germline V gene. CDR3 length: 15 residues. The ends were cut back, 6 bases at V and 8 bases at J, with 19 bases in the middle. Here the CDR3 DNA reads TGCGCCAGCAGAGGGCAAGGGGCCATCAACGAAAAACTGTTTTTT. This translates into CASRGQGAINEKLFF.

The chain combines TRBV5-1 with TRBJ2-7, with D tentatively TRBD1 (6 bases). CDR1 and CDR2 (germline): SGHRS, YFSETQ. The CDR3 contains 18 residues. V was trimmed by 0 bases and J by 3 bases, leaving 22 bases between them. This chain's CDR3 is CASSLVSGQHEDYYEQYF. DNA for the CDR3: TGCGCCAGCAGCTTGGTATCCGGACAGCATGAAGATTACTACGAGCAGTACTTC. Combining the CDR3 with reference TRBV5-1 and TRBJ2-7 gives the whole variable domain KAGVTQTPRYLIKTRGQQVTLSCSPISGHRSVSWYQQTPGQGLQFLFEYFSETQRNKGNFPGRFSGRQFSNSRSEMNVSTLELGDSALYLCASSLVSGQHEDYYEQYFGPGTRLTVT.